Listed below are T cell receptor beta chains from one sample, sequenced in a study of T cells in Graves' hyperthyroidism and ophthalmopathy. TCRdb used MiXCR to reprocess the multiplex PCR reads, holding one entry per CDR3 protein. In the table there are around 440,000 distinct CDR3 sequences, approximately 14% of which are singletons. The sample was blood. Source of these receptors: a woman aged 18-30 years with Graves' hyperthyroidism. CDR3s include the opening cysteine and the closing phenylalanine or tryptophan. The D gene is left open where the match is weak. Rows give clone size only sometimes, using once, few, many, or a class for an expanded clone.

d_gene: TRBD1
v_gene: TRBV11-2
j_gene: TRBJ1-2
abundance: many
CDR3nt: TGTGCCAGCAGCTTAGGGGGACAGGGTAATGGCTACACCTTC
CDR3aa: CASSLGGQGNGYTF

d_gene: -
v_gene: TRBV6-1
j_gene: TRBJ1-5
abundance: many
CDR3nt: TGTGCCAGCAGACCCCAGGGGAACAATCAGCCCCAGCATTTT
CDR3aa: CASRPQGNNQPQHF

d_gene: -
v_gene: TRBV11-2
j_gene: TRBJ2-2
abundance: many
CDR3nt: TGTGCCAGCCAAAGGGGGCTAGCGCCTACCGGGGAGCTGTTTTTT
CDR3aa: CASQRGLAPTGELFF

d_gene: -
v_gene: TRBV28
j_gene: TRBJ1-2
abundance: -
CDR3nt: TGTGCCAGCAGTTTACCAGACGGCGCTGATGGCTACACCTTC
CDR3aa: CASSLPDGADGYTF

d_gene: -
v_gene: TRBV24-1
j_gene: TRBJ1-2
abundance: few
CDR3nt: TGTGCCACCAGTGACACGGGACCCTCCGGCTACACCTTC
CDR3aa: CATSDTGPSGYTF

d_gene: TRBD1
v_gene: TRBV7-2
j_gene: TRBJ2-1
abundance: many
CDR3nt: TGTGCCAGCAGTTTTACAGGGGGCTTATCCTACAATGAGCAGTTCTTC
CDR3aa: CASSFTGGLSYNEQFF

d_gene: -
v_gene: TRBV25-1
j_gene: TRBJ1-1
abundance: -
CDR3nt: TGTGCCAGCAGTTCCGCCGGGGCCTACACTGAAGCTTTCTTT
CDR3aa: CASSSAGAYTEAFF

d_gene: TRBD2
v_gene: TRBV2
j_gene: TRBJ2-2
abundance: few
CDR3nt: TGTGCCAGCAGTGTTTCGGGCGGGGGGAGAGCCGGGGAGCTGTTTTTT
CDR3aa: CASSVSGGGRAGELFF

d_gene: -
v_gene: TRBV2
j_gene: TRBJ2-1
abundance: many
CDR3nt: TGTGCCAGCAGTGAACGGGGGGCCCTTAACAATGAGCAGTTCTTC
CDR3aa: CASSERGALNNEQFF

d_gene: -
v_gene: TRBV27
j_gene: TRBJ2-1
abundance: many
CDR3nt: TGTGCCAGCAGTTACGGCGGAGGCTCCTACAATGAGCAGTTCTTC
CDR3aa: CASSYGGGSYNEQFF

d_gene: TRBD1
v_gene: TRBV7-3
j_gene: TRBJ2-1
abundance: -
CDR3nt: TGTGCCAGCAGCTTAATGGGACAGGGAAGCTCCTACAATGAGCAGTTCTTC
CDR3aa: CASSLMGQGSSYNEQFF

d_gene: TRBD2
v_gene: TRBV25-1
j_gene: TRBJ2-7
abundance: few
CDR3nt: TGTGCCAGCAGCTTCGGGGGGGCCTTCTACGAGCAGTACTTC
CDR3aa: CASSFGGAFYEQYF

d_gene: -
v_gene: TRBV28
j_gene: TRBJ1-2
abundance: many
CDR3nt: TGTGCCAGTTCGGGGTATAGTGTTACTAACTATGGCTACACCTTC
CDR3aa: CASSGYSVTNYGYTF

d_gene: TRBD2
v_gene: TRBV2
j_gene: TRBJ2-7
abundance: -
CDR3nt: TGTGCCAGCAGTGGGGGAGGACTAGCGACCTTCTACGAGCAGTACTTC
CDR3aa: CASSGGGLATFYEQYF

d_gene: TRBD2
v_gene: TRBV4-1
j_gene: TRBJ2-1
abundance: many
CDR3nt: TGCGCCAGCAGCCAAGTGACTAGCGGGACCTACAATGAGCAGTTCTTC
CDR3aa: CASSQVTSGTYNEQFF

d_gene: -
v_gene: TRBV20-1
j_gene: TRBJ2-1
abundance: many
CDR3nt: TGCAGTGCTAGAGATGTCTACAGCTCCTACAATGAGCAGTTCTTC
CDR3aa: CSARDVYSSYNEQFF

d_gene: -
v_gene: TRBV2
j_gene: TRBJ2-7
abundance: few
CDR3nt: TGTGCCAGCAGTACCCCGGGACAGACTGGCGGGGGGTTTCCCTACGAGCAGTACTTC
CDR3aa: CASSTPGQTGGGFPYEQYF

d_gene: -
v_gene: TRBV5-1
j_gene: TRBJ1-3
abundance: -
CDR3nt: TGCGCCAGCAGCTTGCTCTCGTCTTCTGGAAACACCATATATTTT
CDR3aa: CASSLLSSSGNTIYF

d_gene: -
v_gene: TRBV7-2
j_gene: TRBJ1-2
abundance: -
CDR3nt: TGTGCCAGCAGCCCCCGGGTTCCTTCTTATGGCTACACCTTC
CDR3aa: CASSPRVPSYGYTF

d_gene: -
v_gene: TRBV7-9
j_gene: TRBJ2-7
abundance: few
CDR3nt: TGTGCCAGCAGCCCCTCGGGGCTGGAGGAGCAGTACTTC
CDR3aa: CASSPSGLEEQYF

d_gene: TRBD2
v_gene: TRBV7-2
j_gene: TRBJ2-3
abundance: -
CDR3nt: TGTGCCAGCAGCTTGCTAGCGGGACTAGCGGGAGGGCCCACAGATACGCAGTATTTT
CDR3aa: CASSLLAGLAGGPTDTQYF

d_gene: -
v_gene: TRBV13
j_gene: TRBJ1-3
abundance: many
CDR3nt: TGTGCCAGCAGCCCTCCCGGAAACACCATATATTTT
CDR3aa: CASSPPGNTIYF

d_gene: -
v_gene: TRBV5-6
j_gene: TRBJ1-2
abundance: few
CDR3nt: TGTGCCAGCGGGCCCCACAGGCCTACTAACTATGGCTACACCTTC
CDR3aa: CASGPHRPTNYGYTF

d_gene: TRBD1
v_gene: TRBV20-1
j_gene: TRBJ2-1
abundance: few
CDR3nt: TGCAGTGCTAGAGATCAGGGGGATGTAGCATTTGAGCAGTTCTTC
CDR3aa: CSARDQGDVAFEQFF

d_gene: -
v_gene: TRBV2
j_gene: TRBJ1-3
abundance: many
CDR3nt: TGTGCCAGCAGGCCCGGAAACACCATATATTTT
CDR3aa: CASRPGNTIYF

d_gene: -
v_gene: TRBV18
j_gene: TRBJ2-7
abundance: many
CDR3nt: TGTGCCAGCTCACCATCGGGTAGCGAGCAGTACTTC
CDR3aa: CASSPSGSEQYF

d_gene: -
v_gene: TRBV19
j_gene: TRBJ1-6
abundance: once
CDR3nt: TGTGCCAGTAATAGGGGGGTGAAATCACCCCTCCACTTT
CDR3aa: CASNRGVKSPLHF

d_gene: -
v_gene: TRBV29-1
j_gene: TRBJ2-1
abundance: many
CDR3nt: TGCAGCGTTGTGAGAGGGAGCAATGAGCAGTTCTTC
CDR3aa: CSVVRGSNEQFF

d_gene: -
v_gene: TRBV20-1
j_gene: TRBJ1-5
abundance: few
CDR3nt: TGCAGTGCTAGGGGTTCCGGGGACAGCAATCAGCCCCAGCATTTT
CDR3aa: CSARGSGDSNQPQHF

d_gene: -
v_gene: TRBV5-6
j_gene: TRBJ1-3
abundance: few
CDR3nt: TGTGCCAGCAGCATTGACACCTCTGGAAACACCATATATTTT
CDR3aa: CASSIDTSGNTIYF

d_gene: TRBD2
v_gene: TRBV11-2
j_gene: TRBJ2-1
abundance: -
CDR3nt: TGTGCCAGCAGCTTGGGACTAGCGGGAATGAGCTCCTACAATGAGCAGTTCTTC
CDR3aa: CASSLGLAGMSSYNEQFF

d_gene: TRBD2
v_gene: TRBV7-9
j_gene: TRBJ2-7
abundance: many
CDR3nt: TGTGCCAGCAGCCCCTTCGGTGCGGGAGTGTACGAGCAGTACTTC
CDR3aa: CASSPFGAGVYEQYF

d_gene: TRBD2
v_gene: TRBV9
j_gene: TRBJ2-2
abundance: many
CDR3nt: TGTGCCAGCAGCGACCCACTCCGGGAGGGCCAAGTCGGGGAGCTGTTTTTT
CDR3aa: CASSDPLREGQVGELFF

d_gene: -
v_gene: TRBV28
j_gene: TRBJ1-1
abundance: many
CDR3nt: TGTGCCAGCGGCGATCATCCGGTCGGCACTGAAGCTTTCTTT
CDR3aa: CASGDHPVGTEAFF

d_gene: -
v_gene: TRBV4-1
j_gene: TRBJ2-1
abundance: few
CDR3nt: TGCGCCAGCAGCCACCAGAACTTAGTCGGGAATGAGCAGTTCTTC
CDR3aa: CASSHQNLVGNEQFF

d_gene: -
v_gene: TRBV6-1
j_gene: TRBJ1-1
abundance: many
CDR3nt: TGTGCCAGCAGTGCCCCCCGATCCAGGTGGGACACTGAAGCTTTCTTT
CDR3aa: CASSAPRSRWDTEAFF

d_gene: TRBD2
v_gene: TRBV6-2/TRBV6-3
j_gene: TRBJ2-1
abundance: many
CDR3nt: TGTGCCAGCAGTTACTCCCTCTCGACTAGCGGGGGGGCAGATGAGCAGTTCTTC
CDR3aa: CASSYSLSTSGGADEQFF

d_gene: TRBD1
v_gene: TRBV6-2/TRBV6-3
j_gene: TRBJ2-2
abundance: few
CDR3nt: TGTGCCACCAGACAGGGGGCCTACACCGGGGAGCTGTTTTTT
CDR3aa: CATRQGAYTGELFF

d_gene: -
v_gene: TRBV27
j_gene: TRBJ1-5
abundance: -
CDR3nt: TGTGCCAGCAGTTATGGGGAGGGCTATCAGCCCCAGCATTTT
CDR3aa: CASSYGEGYQPQHF

d_gene: -
v_gene: TRBV11-2
j_gene: TRBJ2-7
abundance: -
CDR3nt: TGTGCCAGCAGCCCCGCCGGGTGGCAGGTCTCCTACGAGCAGTACTTC
CDR3aa: CASSPAGWQVSYEQYF

d_gene: TRBD1
v_gene: TRBV2
j_gene: TRBJ1-4
abundance: many
CDR3nt: TGTGCCAGCAGTGCGCTACAGGGGGGTGAAAAACTGTTTTTT
CDR3aa: CASSALQGGEKLFF